The entry that follows covers one T cell receptor (beta chain) sequence. Within the sample, other DNA sequences also encode this same CDR3. Every donor had blood drawn once into heparin, roughly 110 mL on average. The data belong to a study of beta chain features in type 1 diabetes. Across the whole study: Age, gender, cell numbers and subset yield matched between patients and controls.

The sequenced template was cDNA made from the entire isolated RNA. Sequencing was performed with immunoSEQ multiplex PCR; in TCRdb, only in-frame clones are kept and a portion is missing. The sample contains some 900,000 clones, roughly a sixth of which appear only once. Germline assignment: CDR1 SGHDT and CDR2 YYEEEE. The CDR3 is 13 amino acids. V was shortened by 2 bases and J by 1 base, with 6 bases between the two germline ends. This chain uses TRBV5-6 with TRBJ2-5; unclear D gene. The source of this sequence is a woman between 18 and 29 years old in good health. The source material was naive CD4+ T cells from blood. CDR3 bases: TGTGCCAGCAGCTTTCAGGCCCAAGAGACCCAGTACTTC. Amino acids: CASSFQAQETQYF.